This entry lists 30 T cell receptor beta chains sequenced from one sample in a study of Ad26.COV2.S vaccination and SARS-CoV-2 variants. Assay used: immunoSEQ multiplex PCR; TCRdb lists only in-frame clones, some missing. The sample carries 300,000 to 350,000 clones, about nine tenths recorded once. Treatment described: roughly 20 received Ad26.COV2.S at low or high dose, single or two shots; several received placebo; per-sample allocation not given. Samples were taken on day 63 after the first vaccine or placebo injection. The sample here was peripheral blood, taken in a trial of Ad26.COV2.S vaccine versus placebo. The receptors come from a person between 18 and 65 years old who received the Ad26.COV2.S COVID-19 vaccine or a placebo.

V usage is TRBV4-2 and J usage is TRBJ2-5, with 7 nucleotides matching TRBD2. V dropped 8 bases and J dropped 5; count of bases not matched to a gene: 14. Germline values: CDR1 LGHNA, CDR2 YNFKEQ. The CDR3 covers 15 residues. CDR3 in DNA: TGTGCCAGCGGGCGGACTGCGGGGGTGGGGGAGACCCAGTACTTC. Translating it yields CASGRTAGVGETQYF.

The chain is built from TRBV6-1 and TRBJ2-5; D uncertain. The V and J ends lost 2 bases and 5 bases respectively, with 12 bases between them. The CDR3 is 14 residues long. Per the germline V gene, CDR1 is MNHNS and CDR2 is SASEGT. In DNA, the CDR3 is TGTGCCAGCAGTGAATCGGGTCAGGCGGAGACCCAGTACTTC. Amino acids: CASSESGQAETQYF.

The J gene is TRBJ1-3, the V gene TRBV5-1, with D hard to call. This CDR3 is 16 amino acids long. The V end lost 4 bases, the J end lost 2 bases, and 16 bases lay between the germline ends. The germline V gene encodes CDR1 SGHRS and CDR2 YFSETQ. CDR3 loop: CASSPPGGGAGNTIYF. The CDR3 DNA reads TGCGCCAGCAGCCCCCCCGGTGGCGGGGCTGGAAACACCATATATTTT.

The chain couples TRBV7-3 to TRBJ2-1, with D unclear. The CDR3 spans 15 residues. V was pared by 2 bases and J by 4 bases, with 12 bases between. In germline, CDR1 is SGHTA, CDR2 FQGTGA. CDR3: CASSLGYDRYNEQFF. The CDR3 DNA is TGTGCCAGCAGCTTAGGGTATGACCGGTACAATGAGCAGTTCTTC.

The chain couples TRBV9 to TRBJ2-7; D is perhaps TRBD2 (6 bases). The CDR3 totals 16 residues. Trimming pared 3 bases from V and 4 bases from J, leaving 20 bases between. Germline assignment: CDR1 SGDLS and CDR2 YYNGEE. The CDR3 is CASSEGGESVVYEQYF. For the CDR3, the DNA is TGTGCCAGCAGCGAGGGCGGGGAATCGGTGGTTTACGAGCAGTACTTC.

This chain uses TRBV19 with TRBJ2-1, with 11 bases lining up with TRBD2. CDR1 is LNHDA, CDR2 SQIVND, per germline (reference sequence). This CDR3 region has 15 residues. V was pared by 5 bases and J by 4 bases, with 4 bases of the junction left unmatched. CDR3 bases: TGTGCCAGTAGTGAACTAGCGGGAGTGTACAATGAGCAGTTCTTC. It translates to CASSELAGVYNEQFF.

This clone was seen once. The same CDR3 can be traced to other DNA sequences in this sample. This chain connects TRBV11-3 to TRBJ2-3; D gene unclear. Trimming shortened V by 5 bases and J by 0 bases, and 12 bases separated the two germline ends. Per germline, CDR1 SGHNT and CDR2 YENEEA. This CDR3 is built from 15 residues. In nucleotides, the CDR3 is TGTGCCAGCAGCAAAAGGACCGGCAGCACAGATACGCAGTATTTT. Protein sequence: CASSKRTGSTDTQYF.

This chain joins TRBV29-1 and TRBJ2-3; TRBD1 is a possible D gene (6 bases). Trimming shortened V by 4 bases and J by 2 bases, and 10 bases separated the two germline ends. The germline V gene encodes CDR1 SQVTM and CDR2 ANQGSEA. The CDR3 loop spans 13 amino acids. CDR3 loop: CSVAAGVTDTQYF. The CDR3 DNA reads as TGCAGCGTTGCCGCAGGGGTCACAGATACGCAGTATTTT.

The chain carries TRBV7-6 and TRBJ2-1; D may be TRBD2 (5 bases). V lost 2 bases and J lost 10, with 18 bases in between. CDR3 length: 15 amino acids. The germline V gene has CDR1 SGHVS and CDR2 FNYEAQ. CDR3 in amino acids: CASSLILDQTGEQFF. CDR3 coding DNA: TGTGCCAGCAGCTTAATCTTAGACCAAACGGGAGAGCAGTTCTTC.

The chain combines TRBV12-3 or TRBV12-4 with TRBJ1-1; D not resolved. There are 13 residues in the CDR3. This CDR3 reads CASQLRQDTEAFF. The CDR3 nucleotides are TGTGCTTCTCAACTGCGCCAGGACACTGAAGCTTTCTTT.

The chain employs TRBV28 and TRBJ1-2; tentatively, D is TRBD1 (5 bases). The CDR3 runs to 14 residues. V lost 6 bases to trimming and J lost 2 bases, with 13 bases between them. In germline, CDR1 is MDHEN, CDR2 SYDVKM. The CDR3 DNA follows: TGTGCCAGCAGAACTGGGACGGGAAACTATGGCTACACCTTC. Translation: CASRTGTGNYGYTF.

This chain joins TRBV29-1 and TRBJ1-5, with D maybe TRBD1 (5 bases). V dropped 6 bases and J dropped 1 base, with 7 bases sitting between them. CDR1 is SQVTM, CDR2 ANQGSEA, per germline. The CDR3 spans 12 residues. This chain's CDR3 is CSVGESNQPQHF. The CDR3 nucleotides read TGCAGCGTAGGGGAGAGCAATCAGCCCCAGCATTTT.

Here the CDR3 reads CASSLSGTTRGYTF. In DNA form, the CDR3 reads TGCGCCAGCAGCCTCTCCGGGACCACCCGTGGCTACACCTTC. The J gene is TRBJ1-2, the V gene TRBV4-3, with D possibly matching TRBD1 (5 bases). Germline V lookup: CDR1 LGHNA, CDR2 YSLEER. The CDR3 contains 14 residues. The V end was cut by 4 bases, the J end by 7 bases, with 16 bases between.

The genes are TRBV7-9 and TRBJ2-1; 11 nucleotides agree with TRBD2. The CDR3 consists of 16 residues. V was clipped by 5 bases and J by 2 bases; unmatched bases: 5. Germline V gene sequence: CDR1 SEHNR, CDR2 FQNEAQ (reference sequence). The CDR3 nucleotides are TGTGCCAGCAGCCCAAGGACTAGCGGGCCCTACAATGAGCAGTTCTTC. Its protein product is CASSPRTSGPYNEQFF.

This chain connects TRBV7-3 to TRBJ1-2; D is ambiguous. Looked up from germline, CDR1 is SGHTA and CDR2 is FQGTGA. The CDR3 sequence is 13 residues long. The V and J ends lost 5 bases and 4 bases respectively, with 11 bases between them. The CDR3 region is CASSKGRSYGYTF. The CDR3 DNA follows: TGTGCCAGCAGCAAAGGCAGGTCCTATGGCTACACCTTC.

The V call is TRBV5-6, the J call TRBJ1-6; D gene uncertain. V lost 1 base and J lost 8, with 13 bases in between. This CDR3 contains 15 residues. Germline loops: CDR1 SGHDT, CDR2 YYEEEE. CDR3: CASSLTPTSDSPLHF. Written as DNA, the CDR3 is TGTGCCAGCAGCTTGACTCCCACATCCGATTCACCCCTCCACTTT.

The chain links TRBV7-3 to TRBJ2-1; D might be TRBD1 (6 bases). There are 16 residues in the CDR3. Germline V gene lookup returns CDR1 SGHTA and CDR2 FQGTGA. V was cut by 3 bases and J by 8 bases, with 20 bases left in between. CDR3 region: CASSFLGTSSRDEQFF. Written as DNA, the CDR3 is TGTGCCAGCAGCTTCCTAGGGACATCCTCTCGGGATGAGCAGTTCTTC.

This chain links TRBV19 with TRBJ1-1; D remains unclear. The CDR3 covers 15 residues. V lost 5 bases to trimming and J lost 1 base, with 14 bases between them. Germline-derived CDR1 and CDR2 are LNHDA and SQIVND (reference sequence). CDR3 nucleotide sequence: TGTGCCAGTAGTCCACGCCGTGCCGCGAACACTGAAGCTTTCTTT. It codes for CASSPRRAANTEAFF.

The rearrangement uses TRBV19 and TRBJ1-1, with 8 bases identical to TRBD1. The V segment lost 5 bases and the J segment 1 base; nucleotides outside the gene matches: 3. In germline, CDR1 is LNHDA, CDR2 SQIVND (reference sequence). CDR3 length: 14 residues. The CDR3 is CASSSGQGNTEAFF. As DNA, the CDR3 is TGTGCCAGTAGTTCCGGACAGGGGAACACTGAAGCTTTCTTT.

The chain recombines TRBV6-5 with TRBJ1-1; TRBD1 matches 9 bases. The CDR3 consists of 15 residues. V lost 5 bases, J lost 6 bases, and 10 bases stayed unmatched. Germline CDR1 reads MNHEY; CDR2 reads SVGAGI. CDR3: CASSHNRGLGAEAFF. CDR3 sequence (DNA): TGTGCCAGCAGTCACAACAGGGGGCTAGGCGCTGAAGCTTTCTTT.

The CDR3 loop reads CASSQVSAGTYSEAFF. CDR3 coding DNA: TGTGCCAGCAGCCAAGTTTCGGCAGGGACGTACTCTGAAGCTTTCTTT. The J gene is TRBJ1-1, the V gene TRBV3-1 (or the pseudogene TRBV3-2); D may be TRBD1 (5 bases). The V gene's germline CDR1 is LGHDT and CDR2 YNNKEL (reference sequence). Deletions cut 1 base from V and 6 bases from J, with 18 bases between. The CDR3 is 16 amino acids.

V usage is TRBV7-8 and J usage is TRBJ2-1; no clear D gene. V lost 8 bases and J lost 5, with 19 bases in between. CDR3 length equals 15 residues. Germline assignment: CDR1 SGHVS and CDR2 FQNEAQ. The CDR3 nucleotides are TGTGCCAGCCGTAAACAGTTCCGTCCGGACAATGAGCAGTTCTTC. Protein: CASRKQFRPDNEQFF.

The chain uses TRBV25-1 and TRBJ1-3; 10 bases fit TRBD1. The CDR3 is 14 amino acids. The germline gives CDR1 MGHDK, CDR2 SYGVNS. Trimming took 5 bases from V and 7 from J; bases not matched to a gene: 5. The CDR3 sequence: CASSRTGGANTIYF. CDR3 DNA: TGTGCCAGCAGTAGGACAGGGGGTGCGAACACCATATATTTT. The full variable domain, with the rest looked up from reference TRBV25-1 and TRBJ1-3, is EADIYQTPRYLVIGTGKKITLECSQTMGHDKMYWYQQDPGMELHLIHYSYGVNSTEKGDLSSESTVSRIRTEHFPLTLESARPSHTSQYLCASSRTGGANTIYFGEGSWLTVV.

The V and J genes are TRBV13 and TRBJ1-3; TRBD1 might be the D (5 bases). This CDR3 contains 15 residues. With 3 bases removed from V and 4 bases from J, the gap between germline ends came to 13 bases. Germline CDR1 is PRHDT and CDR2 is FYEKMQ (reference sequence). The CDR3 nucleotides read TGTGCCAGCAGCTTCCAGGGTCCGGGGGGAAACACCATATATTTT. It is translated as CASSFQGPGGNTIYF.

V and J are TRBV18 and TRBJ2-2; the match to TRBD1 covers 8 bases. This CDR3 is built from 17 residues. Germline values: CDR1 KGHSH, CDR2 LQKENI. J gave up 2 bases and V 2 bases, and 7 bases lay outside the gene matches. The CDR3 region is CASSPLGPGGNTGELFF. The CDR3 DNA reads as TGTGCCAGCTCACCATTGGGTCCAGGGGGCAACACCGGGGAGCTGTTTTTT.

V is TRBV19 and J is TRBJ2-5; 7 nucleotides match TRBD2. The ends lost 5 bases at V and 2 bases at J; junction bases unmatched: 5. The germline CDR1 and CDR2 sequences are LNHDA and SQIVND (reference sequence). CDR3 length equals 14 residues. CDR3 coding DNA: TGTGCCAGTAGTCCGGGGGGATTTCAAGAGACCCAGTACTTC. It codes for CASSPGGFQETQYF.

This clone occurred a few times. The CDR3: CASSLGRGNYEQYF. The CDR3 region has the DNA TGTGCCAGCAGCTTAGGGCGGGGTAACTACGAGCAGTACTTC. The V and J genes are TRBV7-2 and TRBJ2-7, with D possibly TRBD2 on 6 matching bases. V gave up 1 base and J gave up 3 bases, with 10 bases separating them. The CDR3 is 14 amino acids. Germline loops: CDR1 SGHTA, CDR2 FQGNSA.

The chain uses TRBV11-2 and TRBJ1-2; 9 bases are shared with TRBD1. The V gene end was trimmed by 4 bases and the J gene end by 2 bases; junction bases not matched to a gene: 11. The CDR3 sequence is 17 residues long. The germline V gene encodes CDR1 SGHAT and CDR2 FQNNGV. The CDR3 sequence is CASSYHLGTGPNYGYTF. CDR3 nucleotides: TGTGCCAGCAGCTACCACCTGGGGACAGGGCCCAACTATGGCTACACCTTC.

The CDR3 DNA follows: TGTGCCAGCAGTTTGGTAGGGTCGGAAGCTTTCTTT. It translates to CASSLVGSEAFF. The rearrangement links TRBV27 to TRBJ1-1; no reliable D call. Trimming took off 3 bases at V and 8 bases at J, with 10 bases between the two ends. Germline CDR1 is MNHEY and CDR2 is SMNVEV (reference sequence). This CDR3 has 12 residues.

V is TRBV14 and J is TRBJ2-3, with TRBD1 as a possible D gene (5 bases). The V gene lost 4 bases and the J gene lost 1 base, with 9 bases spanning the gap. The germline gives CDR1 SGHDN, CDR2 FVKESK. This CDR3 comprises 14 residues. The CDR3 nucleotides are TGTGCCAGCAGCCCCAGGGTTGGCACAGATACGCAGTATTTT. Translated, it gives CASSPRVGTDTQYF.